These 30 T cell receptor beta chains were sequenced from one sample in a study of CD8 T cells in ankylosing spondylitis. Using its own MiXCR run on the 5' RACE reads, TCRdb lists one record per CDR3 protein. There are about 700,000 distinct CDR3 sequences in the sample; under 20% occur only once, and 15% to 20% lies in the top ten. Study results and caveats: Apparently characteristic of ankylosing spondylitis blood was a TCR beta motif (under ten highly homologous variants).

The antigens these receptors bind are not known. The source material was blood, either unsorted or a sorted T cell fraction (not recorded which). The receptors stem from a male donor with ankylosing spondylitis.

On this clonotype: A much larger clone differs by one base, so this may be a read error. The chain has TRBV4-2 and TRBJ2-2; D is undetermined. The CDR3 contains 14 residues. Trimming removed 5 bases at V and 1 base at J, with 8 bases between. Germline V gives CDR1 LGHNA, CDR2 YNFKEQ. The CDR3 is CASSFPGNTGELFF. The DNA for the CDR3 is TGTGCCAGCAGCTTCCCCGGGAACACCGGGGAGCTGTTTTTT.

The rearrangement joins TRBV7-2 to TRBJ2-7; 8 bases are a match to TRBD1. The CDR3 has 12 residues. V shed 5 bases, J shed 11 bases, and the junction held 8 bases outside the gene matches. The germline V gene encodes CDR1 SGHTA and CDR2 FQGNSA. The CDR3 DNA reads TGTGCCAGCAGCCAAACGACAGGGGTGAAGTACTTC. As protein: CASSQTTGVKYF.

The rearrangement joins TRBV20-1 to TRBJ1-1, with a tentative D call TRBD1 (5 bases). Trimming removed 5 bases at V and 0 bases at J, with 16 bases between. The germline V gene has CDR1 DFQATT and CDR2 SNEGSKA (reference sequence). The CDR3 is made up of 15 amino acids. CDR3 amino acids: CSADRDGLMNTEAFF. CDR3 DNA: TGCAGTGCTGATCGGGACGGCTTAATGAACACTGAAGCTTTCTTT.

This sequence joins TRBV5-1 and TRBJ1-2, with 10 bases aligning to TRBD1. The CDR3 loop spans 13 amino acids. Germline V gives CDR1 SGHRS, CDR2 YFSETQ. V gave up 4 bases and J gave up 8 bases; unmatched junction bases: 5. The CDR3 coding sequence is TGCGCCAGCAGCATCGGGACAGGGGAAGGCTACACCTTC. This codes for CASSIGTGEGYTF. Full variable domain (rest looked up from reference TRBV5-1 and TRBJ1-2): KAGVTQTPRYLIKTRGQQVTLSCSPISGHRSVSWYQQTPGQGLQFLFEYFSETQRNKGNFPGRFSGRQFSNSRSEMNVSTLELGDSALYLCASSIGTGEGYTFGSGTRLTVV.

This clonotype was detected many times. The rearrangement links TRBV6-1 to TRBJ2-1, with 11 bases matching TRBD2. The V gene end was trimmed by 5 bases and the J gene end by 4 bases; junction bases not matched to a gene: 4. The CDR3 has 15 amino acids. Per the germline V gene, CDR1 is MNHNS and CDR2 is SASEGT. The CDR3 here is CASSPLAGDYNEQFF. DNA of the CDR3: TGTGCCAGCAGTCCACTAGCGGGGGATTACAATGAGCAGTTCTTC.

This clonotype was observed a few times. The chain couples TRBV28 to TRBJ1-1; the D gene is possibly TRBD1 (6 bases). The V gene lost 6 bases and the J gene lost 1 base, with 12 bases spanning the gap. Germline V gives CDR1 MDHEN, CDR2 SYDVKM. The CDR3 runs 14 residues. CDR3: CASRLRRGNTEAFF. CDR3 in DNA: TGTGCCAGCAGGTTGCGCAGGGGGAACACTGAAGCTTTCTTT.

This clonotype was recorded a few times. Here the CDR3 reads CASSPGLAGGLPYNEQFF. In nucleotides, the CDR3 is TGTGCCAGCAGCCCGGGACTAGCGGGGGGTTTACCGTACAATGAGCAGTTCTTC. The V and J genes are TRBV4-2 and TRBJ2-1; 15 bases fit TRBD2. J lost 4 bases, V lost 4 bases, and 8 bases had no gene match. Per the germline V gene, CDR1 is LGHNA and CDR2 is YNFKEQ. The CDR3 runs 18 residues.

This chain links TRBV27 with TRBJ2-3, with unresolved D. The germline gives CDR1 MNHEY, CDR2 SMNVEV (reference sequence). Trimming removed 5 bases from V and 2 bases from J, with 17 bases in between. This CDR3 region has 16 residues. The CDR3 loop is CASSPRPQLYTDTQYF. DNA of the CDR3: TGTGCCAGCAGTCCCAGACCGCAGTTGTACACAGATACGCAGTATTTT.

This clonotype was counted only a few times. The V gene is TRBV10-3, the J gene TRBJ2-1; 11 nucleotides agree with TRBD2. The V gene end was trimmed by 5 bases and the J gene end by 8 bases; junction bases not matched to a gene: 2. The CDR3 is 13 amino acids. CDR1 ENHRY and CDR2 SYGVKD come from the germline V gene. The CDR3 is CAISQGLADEQFF. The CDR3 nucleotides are TGTGCCATCAGTCAGGGACTAGCGGATGAGCAGTTCTTC.

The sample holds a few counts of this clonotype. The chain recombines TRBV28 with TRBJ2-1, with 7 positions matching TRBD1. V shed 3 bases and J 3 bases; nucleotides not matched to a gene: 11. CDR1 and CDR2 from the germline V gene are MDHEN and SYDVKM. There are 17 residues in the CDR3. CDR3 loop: CASSFLPGQLFYNEQFF. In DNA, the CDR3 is TGTGCCAGCAGTTTCCTACCGGGACAGCTTTTCTACAATGAGCAGTTCTTC.

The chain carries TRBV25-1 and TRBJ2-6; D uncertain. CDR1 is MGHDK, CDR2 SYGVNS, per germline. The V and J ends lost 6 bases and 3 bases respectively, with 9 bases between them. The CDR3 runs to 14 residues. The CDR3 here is CASSEVGGANVLTF. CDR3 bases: TGTGCCAGCAGCGAGGTGGGTGGGGCCAACGTCCTGACTTTC.

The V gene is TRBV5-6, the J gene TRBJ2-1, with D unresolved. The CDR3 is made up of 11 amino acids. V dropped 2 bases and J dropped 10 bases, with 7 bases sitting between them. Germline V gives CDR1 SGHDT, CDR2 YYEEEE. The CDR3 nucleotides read TGTGCCAGCAGCTTCCAGGACGAGCAGTTCTTC. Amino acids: CASSFQDEQFF.

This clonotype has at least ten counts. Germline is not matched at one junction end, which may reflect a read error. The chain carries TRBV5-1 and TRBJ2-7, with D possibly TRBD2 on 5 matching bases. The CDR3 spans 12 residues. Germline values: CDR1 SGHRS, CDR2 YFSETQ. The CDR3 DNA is TGTGCCAGCAGCTTAGGAGGTGACGAGCAGTACTTC. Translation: CASSLGGDEQYF.

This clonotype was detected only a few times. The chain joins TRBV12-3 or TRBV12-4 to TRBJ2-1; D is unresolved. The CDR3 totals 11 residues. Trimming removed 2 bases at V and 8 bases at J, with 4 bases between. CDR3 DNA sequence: TGTGCCAGCAGTTTAAACCATGAGCAGTTCTTC. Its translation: CASSLNHEQFF.

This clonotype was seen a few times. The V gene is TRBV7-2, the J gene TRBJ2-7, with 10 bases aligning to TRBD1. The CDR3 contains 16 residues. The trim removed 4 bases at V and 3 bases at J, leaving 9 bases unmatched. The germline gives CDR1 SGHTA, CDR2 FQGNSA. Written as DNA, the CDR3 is TGTGCCAGCAGCTGGACAGGGGGGTCTGCTATCTACGAGCAGTACTTC. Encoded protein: CASSWTGGSAIYEQYF.

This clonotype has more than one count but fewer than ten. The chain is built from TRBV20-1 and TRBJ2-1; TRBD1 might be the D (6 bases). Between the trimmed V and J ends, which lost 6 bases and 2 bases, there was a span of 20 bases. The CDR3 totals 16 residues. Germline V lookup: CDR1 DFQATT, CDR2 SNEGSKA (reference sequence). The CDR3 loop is CSAKMGVGAPYNEQFF. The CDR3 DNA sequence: TGCAGTGCCAAGATGGGAGTGGGGGCCCCCTACAATGAGCAGTTCTTC.

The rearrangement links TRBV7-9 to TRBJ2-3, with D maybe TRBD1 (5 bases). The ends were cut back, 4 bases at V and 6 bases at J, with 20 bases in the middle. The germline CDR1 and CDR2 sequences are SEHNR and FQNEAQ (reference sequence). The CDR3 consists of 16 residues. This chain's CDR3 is CASSSTLDSSQDTQYF. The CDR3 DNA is TGTGCCAGCAGCTCCACCCTCGACAGCTCCCAGGATACGCAGTATTTT.

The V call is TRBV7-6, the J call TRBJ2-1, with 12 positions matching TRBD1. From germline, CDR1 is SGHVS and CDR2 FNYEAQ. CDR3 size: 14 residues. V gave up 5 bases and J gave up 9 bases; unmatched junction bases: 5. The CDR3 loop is CASSARGQGAEQFF. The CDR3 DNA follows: TGTGCCAGCAGCGCTAGGGGACAGGGGGCTGAGCAGTTCTTC.

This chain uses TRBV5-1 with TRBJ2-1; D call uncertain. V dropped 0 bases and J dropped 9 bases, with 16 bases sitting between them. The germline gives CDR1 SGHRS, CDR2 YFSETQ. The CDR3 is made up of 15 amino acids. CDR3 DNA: TGCGCCAGCAGCTTGGGGGCTAGAGCCGGCGGTGAGCAGTTCTTC. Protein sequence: CASSLGARAGGEQFF.

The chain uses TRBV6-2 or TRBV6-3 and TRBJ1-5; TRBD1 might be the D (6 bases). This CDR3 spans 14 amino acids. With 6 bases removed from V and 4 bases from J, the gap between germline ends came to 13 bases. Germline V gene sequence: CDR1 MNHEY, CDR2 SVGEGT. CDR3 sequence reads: CASSQGLRNQPQHF. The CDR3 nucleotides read TGTGCCAGCAGCCAGGGGCTGAGAAATCAGCCCCAGCATTTT.

The CDR3 sequence: CASSLEPNTEAFF. CDR3 coding DNA: TGCGCCAGCAGCCTGGAACCGAACACTGAAGCTTTCTTT. V usage is TRBV5-1 and J usage is TRBJ1-1; no clear D. Deletions cut 4 bases from V and 1 base from J, with 8 bases between. Germline V lookup: CDR1 SGHRS, CDR2 YFSETQ. The CDR3 contains 13 residues.

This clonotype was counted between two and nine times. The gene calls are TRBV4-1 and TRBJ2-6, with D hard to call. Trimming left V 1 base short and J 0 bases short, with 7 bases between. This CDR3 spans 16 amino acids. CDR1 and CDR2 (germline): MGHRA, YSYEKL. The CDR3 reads CASSQVRNSGANVLTF. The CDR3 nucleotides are TGCGCCAGCAGCCAAGTCCGTAACTCTGGGGCCAACGTCCTGACTTTC.

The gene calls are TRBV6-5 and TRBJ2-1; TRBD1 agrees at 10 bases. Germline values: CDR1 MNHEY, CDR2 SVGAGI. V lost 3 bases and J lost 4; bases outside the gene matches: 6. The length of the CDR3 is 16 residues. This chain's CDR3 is CASSYLGTGEYNEQFF. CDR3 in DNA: TGTGCCAGCAGTTATTTAGGGACAGGGGAATACAATGAGCAGTTCTTC.

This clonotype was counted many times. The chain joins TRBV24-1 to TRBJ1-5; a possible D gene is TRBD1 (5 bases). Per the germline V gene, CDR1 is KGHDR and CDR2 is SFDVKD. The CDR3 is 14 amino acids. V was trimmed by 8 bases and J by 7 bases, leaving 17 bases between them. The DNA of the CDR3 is TGTGCCACCATCTGGGGCCGTCTAGGGCAGCCCCAGCATTTT. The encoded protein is CATIWGRLGQPQHF.

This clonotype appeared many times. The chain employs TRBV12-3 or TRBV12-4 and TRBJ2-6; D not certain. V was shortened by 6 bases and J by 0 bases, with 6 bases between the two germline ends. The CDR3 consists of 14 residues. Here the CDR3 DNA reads TGTGCCAGCAGAGAAGACTCTGGGGCCAACGTCCTGACTTTC. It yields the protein CASREDSGANVLTF.

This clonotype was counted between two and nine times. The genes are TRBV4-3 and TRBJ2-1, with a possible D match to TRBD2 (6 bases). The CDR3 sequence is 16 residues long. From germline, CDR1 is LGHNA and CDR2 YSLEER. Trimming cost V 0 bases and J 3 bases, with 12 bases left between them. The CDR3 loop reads CASSQDHGSGYNEQFF. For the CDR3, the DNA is TGCGCCAGCAGCCAAGATCACGGTAGCGGCTACAATGAGCAGTTCTTC.

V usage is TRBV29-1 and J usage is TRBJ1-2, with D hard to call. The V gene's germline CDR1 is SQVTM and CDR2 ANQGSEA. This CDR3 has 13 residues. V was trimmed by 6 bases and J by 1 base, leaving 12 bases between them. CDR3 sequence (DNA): TGCAGCGTACCGGACGGATTTAACTATGGCTACACCTTC. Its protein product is CSVPDGFNYGYTF.

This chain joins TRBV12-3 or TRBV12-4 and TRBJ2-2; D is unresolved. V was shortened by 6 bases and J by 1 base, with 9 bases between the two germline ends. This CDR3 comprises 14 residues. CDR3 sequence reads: CASRVQQNTGELFF. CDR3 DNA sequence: TGTGCCAGCAGAGTACAGCAGAACACCGGGGAGCTGTTTTTT.

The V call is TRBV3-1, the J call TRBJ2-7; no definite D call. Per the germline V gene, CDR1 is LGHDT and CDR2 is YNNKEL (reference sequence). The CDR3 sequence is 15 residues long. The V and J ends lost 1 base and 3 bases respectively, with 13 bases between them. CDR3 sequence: CASSQASDSFYEQYF. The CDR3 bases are TGTGCCAGCAGCCAAGCGTCTGACTCTTTCTACGAGCAGTACTTC.

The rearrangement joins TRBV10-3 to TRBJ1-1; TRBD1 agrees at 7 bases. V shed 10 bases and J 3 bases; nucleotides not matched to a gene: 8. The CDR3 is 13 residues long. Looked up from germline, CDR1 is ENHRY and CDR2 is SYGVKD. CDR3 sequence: CATQDRKDTEAFF. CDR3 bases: TGTGCCACCCAGGACAGGAAGGACACTGAAGCTTTCTTT.